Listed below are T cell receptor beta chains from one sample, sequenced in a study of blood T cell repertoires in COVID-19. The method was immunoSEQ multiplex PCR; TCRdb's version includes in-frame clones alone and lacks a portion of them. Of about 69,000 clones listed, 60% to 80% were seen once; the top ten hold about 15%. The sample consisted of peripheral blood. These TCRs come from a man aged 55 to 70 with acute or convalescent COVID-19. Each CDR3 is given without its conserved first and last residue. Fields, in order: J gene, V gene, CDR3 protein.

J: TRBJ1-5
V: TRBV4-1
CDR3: ASSQDREDQPQH

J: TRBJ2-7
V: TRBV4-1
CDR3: ASSLTYNSEQY

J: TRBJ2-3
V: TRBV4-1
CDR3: ASSQVTSGGVYTQY

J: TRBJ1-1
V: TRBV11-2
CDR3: ASSLDGRGAEAF

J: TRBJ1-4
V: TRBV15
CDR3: ATSRKGTNEKLF

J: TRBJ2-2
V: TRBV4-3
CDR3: ASSPIANSGRDTGELF

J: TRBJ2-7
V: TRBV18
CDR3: ASSPRAGSYEQY

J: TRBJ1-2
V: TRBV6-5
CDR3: ASSPTGEDGYT

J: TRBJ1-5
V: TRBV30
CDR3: AWSFGTNQPQH

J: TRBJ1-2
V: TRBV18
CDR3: ASSPPGGAGYGYT

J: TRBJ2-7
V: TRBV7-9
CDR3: ASTMSGVNYEQY

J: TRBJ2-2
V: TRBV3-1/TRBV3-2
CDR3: ASSQGHGELF

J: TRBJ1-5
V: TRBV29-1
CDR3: SVESLACNQPQH

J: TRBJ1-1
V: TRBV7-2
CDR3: ASSLGPAGNTEAF

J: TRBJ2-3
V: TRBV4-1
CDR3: ASSQPSLTRRTDTQY

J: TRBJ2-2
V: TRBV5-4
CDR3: ASSSNHGGASTGELF

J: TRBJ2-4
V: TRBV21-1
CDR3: ASTIRTELAKNIQY